This entry lists 27 T cell receptor beta chains sequenced from one sample in a study of blood T cell repertoires in COVID-19. Libraries were prepared by immunoSEQ multiplex PCR; TCRdb keeps only in-frame clonotypes and omits some of them. The sample comprises hundreds of thousands of clones, around 86% of which are singletons, and more than 1.4% rests with the top ten. The sequenced sample consisted of peripheral blood. The receptors here all came from a woman in her 30s with active or convalescent COVID-19.

This clone has a single count. This chain uses TRBV5-6 with TRBJ2-1; unclear D gene. The ends were cut back, 2 bases at V and 7 bases at J, with 4 bases in the middle. Germline V gives CDR1 SGHDT, CDR2 YYEEEE. The CDR3 has 11 amino acids. This CDR3 reads CASSLANEQFF. Here the CDR3 DNA reads TGTGCCAGCAGCTTAGCGAATGAGCAGTTCTTC. Drawing the rest from reference TRBV5-6 and TRBJ2-1, the complete variable domain is DAGVTQSPTHLIKTRGQQVTLRCSPKSGHDTVSWYQQALGQGPQFIFQYYEEEERQRGNFPDRFSGHQFPNYSSELNVNALLLGDSALYLCASSLANEQFFGPGTRLTVL.

The V and J genes are TRBV6-6 and TRBJ1-1, with D possibly being TRBD1 (6 bases). The CDR3 is 13 residues long. From germline, CDR1 is MNHNY and CDR2 SVGAGI (reference sequence). V was clipped by 6 bases and J by 3 bases, with 11 bases between them. CDR3 amino acids: CASSPGGYTEAFF. Written as DNA, the CDR3 is TGTGCCAGCAGCCCGGGGGGCTACACTGAAGCTTTCTTT.

V and J are TRBV6-5 and TRBJ1-2, with 9 bases matching TRBD1. Germline V gene lookup returns CDR1 MNHEY and CDR2 SVGAGI. The CDR3 covers 15 residues. The V gene end was trimmed by 6 bases and the J gene end by 5 bases; junction bases not matched to a gene: 10. The CDR3 coding sequence is TGTGCCAGCAGGACTTCCGGGACAGGGAAATATGGCTACACCTTC. It specifies CASRTSGTGKYGYTF.

This clone was detected a few times. The rearrangement joins TRBV6-1 to TRBJ1-5, with D perhaps matching TRBD1 (6 bases). Germline-derived CDR1 and CDR2 are MNHNS and SASEGT. Trimming removed 2 bases from V and 0 bases from J, with 11 bases in between. The CDR3 has 16 amino acids. For the CDR3, the DNA is TGTGCCAGCAGTGAACCGGGACACTATAGCAATCAGCCCCAGCATTTT. Its protein is CASSEPGHYSNQPQHF.

This clone was detected only once. The gene calls are TRBV10-3 and TRBJ1-1, with TRBD1 matching 9 bases. CDR1 and CDR2 (germline): ENHRY, SYGVKD. V shed 0 bases and J 3 bases; nucleotides not matched to a gene: 8. This CDR3 spans 17 amino acids. CDR3 loop: CAISESLSGQGYTEAFF. CDR3 bases: TGTGCCATCAGTGAGTCTCTAAGTGGACAGGGGTACACTGAAGCTTTCTTT.

The chain is built from TRBV3-1 (or the pseudogene TRBV3-2) and TRBJ1-2; 9 bases line up with TRBD1. The CDR3 runs to 13 residues. CDR1 and CDR2 (germline): LGHDT, YNNKEL (reference sequence). V lost 4 bases and J lost 8; bases outside the gene matches: 5. The CDR3 nucleotides read TGTGCCAGCAGCCCCGGGACAGGGACAGGCTACACCTTC. It specifies CASSPGTGTGYTF.

This clone came up once. The J gene is TRBJ1-2, the V gene TRBV19; D might be TRBD1 (5 bases). Germline assignment: CDR1 LNHDA and CDR2 SQIVND (reference sequence). V lost 3 bases, J lost 8 bases, and 10 bases lay in between. The CDR3 spans 12 residues. The CDR3 nucleotides are TGTGCCAGTAGTATTAAGGGGTCGGGCTACACCTTC. Its translation is CASSIKGSGYTF.

V gene TRBV21-1 combines with J gene TRBJ1-6; the tabulated D call, TRBD1, remains unverified against the DNA. TRBV21-1 is termed a pseudogene. The CDR3 loop spans 22 amino acids. CDR3 amino acids: CASSIYRDRGGPGHQILTPLHF. CDR3 sequence (DNA): TGTGCCAGCAGCATTTACCGGGACAGGGGTGGACCGGGCCATCAAATTCTTACACCCCTCCACTTT.

The rearrangement links TRBV25-1 to TRBJ1-1; a weak D match, TRBD1 (5 bases). Trimming pared 1 base from V and 4 bases from J, leaving 13 bases between. Germline values: CDR1 MGHDK, CDR2 SYGVNS. The CDR3 has 15 residues. The CDR3 bases are TGTGCCAGCAGTGAATCCAGGGTGGTGAGCACTGAAGCTTTCTTT. Amino acid sequence: CASSESRVVSTEAFF.

This clone was recorded only once. The chain couples TRBV6-1 to TRBJ1-4; perhaps TRBD1 as D (5 bases). V lost 3 bases and J lost 2, with 13 bases in between. Germline CDR1 and CDR2: MNHNS and SASEGT. This CDR3 contains 16 residues. This chain's CDR3 is CASSDMGGTTNEKLFF. CDR3 DNA: TGTGCCAGCAGTGATATGGGGGGGACTACTAATGAAAAACTGTTTTTT.

The chain employs TRBV5-4 and TRBJ2-3; maybe TRBD2 (6 bases). Trimming cost V 6 bases and J 1 base, with 15 bases left between them. Germline V gene data show CDR1 as SGHNT and CDR2 as YYREEE (reference sequence). This CDR3 contains 15 residues. The CDR3 reads CASTLSSERTDTQYF. In DNA form, the CDR3 reads TGTGCCAGCACCCTCTCTAGCGAACGCACAGATACGCAGTATTTT.

The chain links TRBV28 to TRBJ2-7; D gene uncertain. CDR1 and CDR2 from the germline V gene are MDHEN and SYDVKM. This CDR3 has 14 residues. Between the trimmed V and J ends, which lost 5 bases and 2 bases, there was a span of 13 bases. The CDR3 loop is CASSPGRGTYEQYF. CDR3 DNA: TGTGCCAGCAGTCCTGGCCGAGGAACCTACGAGCAGTACTTC.

The chain employs TRBV30 and TRBJ1-1; D might be TRBD1 (5 bases). V was clipped by 2 bases and J by 5 bases, with 12 bases between them. The CDR3 has 13 residues. Germline CDR1 is GTSNPN and CDR2 is SVGIG (reference sequence). The CDR3 DNA reads as TGTGCCTGGAGTCGGGCGGGGGGGACTGAAGCTTTCTTT. It translates to CAWSRAGGTEAFF.

V gene TRBV14 combines with J gene TRBJ2-5, with a weak D call TRBD2 (7 bases). CDR1 is SGHDN, CDR2 FVKESK, per germline. The CDR3 runs 14 residues. V was trimmed by 4 bases and J by 7 bases, leaving 16 bases between them. CDR3 in amino acids: CASSPQRGGRTQYF. Written as DNA, the CDR3 is TGTGCCAGCAGCCCCCAAAGGGGGGGAAGGACCCAGTACTTC.

The genes are TRBV5-4 and TRBJ2-7; D is ambiguous. V lost 0 bases, J lost 3 bases, and 7 bases lay in between. From germline, CDR1 is SGHNT and CDR2 YYREEE (reference sequence). The CDR3 spans 13 residues. CDR3 nucleotide sequence: TGTGCCAGCAGCTTGGATAACGGCTACGAGCAGTACTTC. Translating gives CASSLDNGYEQYF.

This chain joins TRBV19 and TRBJ2-5; TRBD1 aligns across 7 bases. Trimming removed 6 bases from V and 5 bases from J; junction bases left unmatched: 12. The CDR3 loop spans 15 amino acids. Germline CDR1 is LNHDA and CDR2 is SQIVND (reference sequence). CDR3 nucleotide sequence: TGTGCCAGTAGCACAGGGGACCCGATTGGGGAGACCCAGTACTTC. It yields the protein CASSTGDPIGETQYF.

The genes are TRBV2 and TRBJ2-5; TRBD1 agrees at 9 bases. V lost 5 bases to trimming and J lost 2 bases; unmatched junction nucleotides: 3. In germline, CDR1 is SNHLY, CDR2 FYNNEI. The CDR3 spans 14 residues. CDR3 in DNA: TGTGCCAGCAGTTCCGGGACAGGGCAAGAGACCCAGTACTTC. This sequence encodes CASSSGTGQETQYF.

The V gene is TRBV4-1, the J gene TRBJ1-6; TRBD1 is a possible D gene (6 bases). V was cut by 3 bases and J by 7 bases, with 13 bases left in between. Germline V gene sequence: CDR1 MGHRA, CDR2 YSYEKL. The CDR3 consists of 15 residues. CDR3 region: CASSQTGRGNSPLHF. Here the CDR3 DNA reads TGCGCCAGCAGCCAGACCGGTAGGGGGAATTCACCCCTCCACTTT.

This rearrangement joins TRBV19 to TRBJ2-1; 10 bases align to TRBD2. Germline trimming cut 5 bases from V and 4 bases from J; bases unmatched to any gene: 5. CDR1 is LNHDA, CDR2 SQIVND, per germline (reference sequence). CDR3 length: 15 residues. The CDR3 DNA follows: TGTGCCAGTAGTGTCGCTAGCGGGGGTTACAATGAGCAGTTCTTC. Translation: CASSVASGGYNEQFF.

J is TRBJ2-7 and V is TRBV10-1; TRBD1 matches 7 bases. Germline assignment: CDR1 WNHNN and CDR2 SYGVQD (reference sequence). Trimming took 3 bases from V and 4 from J; bases not matched to a gene: 9. The CDR3 runs 15 residues. The CDR3 spells CASSEFRDSRYEQYF. CDR3 nucleotide sequence: TGCGCCAGCAGTGAATTCCGGGACAGCAGATACGAGCAGTACTTC.

This rearrangement joins TRBV7-9 to TRBJ2-5; D remains ambiguous. There are 11 residues in the CDR3. From germline, CDR1 is SEHNR and CDR2 FQNEAQ (reference sequence). Trimming shortened V by 3 bases and J by 5 bases, and 4 bases separated the two germline ends. The CDR3, as DNA: TGTGCCAGCAGCTTTGCGGAGACCCAGTACTTC. Protein: CASSFAETQYF.

This clone turned up a few times. The gene calls are TRBV19 and TRBJ1-3; D might be TRBD1 (5 bases). The germline gives CDR1 LNHDA, CDR2 SQIVND (reference sequence). V was shortened by 6 bases and J by 3 bases, with 15 bases between the two germline ends. CDR3 length: 15 amino acids. This CDR3 is CASSLDSGGGNTIYF. The CDR3 DNA reads as TGTGCCAGTAGCCTCGATTCGGGGGGTGGAAACACCATATATTTT.

This chain connects TRBV19 to TRBJ2-2; 14 bases are a match to TRBD2. Per germline, CDR1 LNHDA and CDR2 SQIVND (reference sequence). The CDR3 totals 20 residues. V shed 5 bases and J 7 bases; nucleotides not matched to a gene: 18. This CDR3 is CASSPLGPGLAGEGNGELFF. The DNA of the CDR3 is TGTGCCAGTAGTCCTCTGGGCCCGGGACTAGCGGGAGAAGGTAACGGGGAGCTGTTTTTT.

V usage is TRBV29-1 and J usage is TRBJ2-3; perhaps TRBD1 as D (6 bases). The V gene lost 7 bases and the J gene lost 2 bases, with 13 bases spanning the gap. CDR3 length: 13 amino acids. Germline V gene lookup returns CDR1 SQVTM and CDR2 ANQGSEA. Written as DNA, the CDR3 is TGCAGCGCTCCCGGACAGAACACAGATACGCAGTATTTT. This sequence encodes CSAPGQNTDTQYF.

The chain recombines TRBV7-2 with TRBJ1-1, with D possibly matching TRBD1 (5 bases). This CDR3 is 17 amino acids long. Germline V gene data show CDR1 as SGHTA and CDR2 as FQGNSA. V was cut by 2 bases and J by 3 bases, with 19 bases left in between. The DNA of the CDR3 is TGTGCCAGCAGCTTATACCCCAACTGGGGGGTGGACACTGAAGCTTTCTTT. Its translation is CASSLYPNWGVDTEAFF. The variable domain in full, with the rest retrieved from reference TRBV7-2 and TRBJ1-1, is GAGVSQSPSNKVTEKGKDVELRCDPISGHTALYWYRQSLGQGLEFLIYFQGNSAPDKSGLPSDRFSAERTGGSVSTLTIQRTQQEDSAVYLCASSLYPNWGVDTEAFFGQGTRLTVV.

This rearrangement joins TRBV2 to TRBJ1-1, with D tentatively TRBD1 (6 bases). The V end was cut by 10 bases, the J end by 1 base, with 16 bases between. Germline CDR1 reads SNHLY; CDR2 reads FYNNEI. The CDR3 length is 14 residues. The CDR3 DNA reads TGTGCCACCAAACCACGGACAGAGAACACTGAAGCTTTCTTT. This sequence encodes CATKPRTENTEAFF. The entire variable domain, with the rest obtained from reference TRBV2 and TRBJ1-1, is as follows: EPEVTQTPSHQVTQMGQEVILRCVPISNHLYFYWYRQILGQKVEFLVSFYNNEISEKSEIFDDQFSVERPDGSNFTLKIRSTKLEDSAMYFCATKPRTENTEAFFGQGTRLTVV.

The V gene is TRBV18, the J gene TRBJ2-5; 10 bases map to TRBD2. V was clipped by 6 bases and J by 4 bases; unmatched bases: 8. The germline V gene has CDR1 KGHSH and CDR2 LQKENI. This CDR3 has 15 amino acids. This CDR3 is CASSRTSGGGETQYF. As DNA, the CDR3 is TGTGCCAGCTCCCGGACTAGCGGAGGAGGAGAGACCCAGTACTTC. The whole variable domain, filled in from reference TRBV18 and TRBJ2-5, reads NAGVMQNPRHLVRRRGQEARLRCSPMKGHSHVYWYRQLPEEGLKFMVYLQKENIIDESGMPKERFSAEFPKEGPSILRIQQVVRGDSAAYFCASSRTSGGGETQYFGPGTRLLVL.